This passage covers 32 T cell receptor beta chains from one sample sequenced in a study of blood T cell repertoires in COVID-19. Using immunoSEQ multiplex PCR, the repertoire was profiled, and TCRdb retains in-frame clones only, with some absent. The sample shows hundreds of thousands of clones, approximately 90% of them seen only once. Sequencing was performed on peripheral blood. Source of these receptors: a man aged 35-49 years with acute or convalescent COVID-19.

The chain carries TRBV5-1 and TRBJ2-1; 8 positions agree with TRBD2. V was clipped by 2 bases and J by 9 bases; unmatched bases: 16. In germline, CDR1 is SGHRS, CDR2 YFSETQ. The CDR3 covers 17 residues. The CDR3 here is CASSLFEAGARAGEQFF. For the CDR3, the DNA is TGCGCCAGCAGCTTATTTGAAGCGGGGGCGAGAGCGGGTGAGCAGTTCTTC.

The chain employs TRBV12-3 or TRBV12-4 and TRBJ1-1, with D maybe TRBD1 (6 bases). The CDR3 is 13 amino acids. Trimming removed 7 bases from V and 8 bases from J, with 17 bases in between. CDR3 in amino acids: CASTHLRQAEAFF. CDR3 sequence (DNA): TGTGCCAGCACCCACCTCCGACAGGCGGAAGCTTTCTTT.

V usage is TRBV3-1 (or the pseudogene TRBV3-2) and J usage is TRBJ1-1; D possibly corresponds to TRBD1 (5 bases). Trimming pared 0 bases from V and 1 base from J, leaving 6 bases between. The CDR3 length is 14 residues. The V gene's germline CDR1 is LGHDT and CDR2 YNNKEL (reference sequence). The CDR3 protein is CASSQEGGNTEAFF. The CDR3 coding sequence is TGTGCCAGCAGCCAAGAGGGGGGGAACACTGAAGCTTTCTTT.

The chain carries TRBV27 and TRBJ1-5; weak D call: TRBD1 (5 bases). V shed 0 bases and J shed 6 bases, with 15 bases lying between them. CDR1 is MNHEY, CDR2 SMNVEV, per germline (reference sequence). The CDR3 consists of 16 residues. The CDR3 nucleotides are TGTGCCAGCAGTTTATCGTGGGAGGAAAGGGGTCAGCCCCAGCATTTT. Residues: CASSLSWEERGQPQHF.

The chain recombines TRBV2 with TRBJ2-7, with D maybe TRBD1 (5 bases). Trimming shortened V by 7 bases and J by 0 bases, and 10 bases separated the two germline ends. This CDR3 has 13 residues. Germline CDR1 is SNHLY and CDR2 is FYNNEI. The CDR3 is CASKTDFSYEQYF. The CDR3 DNA sequence: TGTGCCAGCAAGACAGATTTCTCCTACGAGCAGTACTTC.

The genes are TRBV5-1 and TRBJ1-1; no reliable D call. Germline lookup yields CDR1 SGHRS and CDR2 YFSETQ. The CDR3 length is 17 residues. With 0 bases removed from V and 3 bases from J, the gap between germline ends came to 18 bases. CDR3 region: CASSLVDSWGVDTEAFF. CDR3 coding DNA: TGCGCCAGCAGCTTGGTGGATAGCTGGGGAGTCGACACTGAAGCTTTCTTT.

This sequence joins TRBV5-6 and TRBJ2-7, with 9 positions matching TRBD2. Germline V gene data show CDR1 as SGHDT and CDR2 as YYEEEE. The CDR3 contains 16 residues. Unmatched junction bases numbered 9, after V lost 4 bases and J lost 1 base. CDR3 nucleotide sequence: TGTGCCAGCAGCCCAATGACTAGCGGAACTTCCTACGAGCAGTACTTC. Protein sequence: CASSPMTSGTSYEQYF.

This chain uses TRBV10-3 with TRBJ1-5; the D gene is possibly TRBD1 (5 bases). This CDR3 contains 14 residues. Trimming cost V 6 bases and J 6 bases, with 15 bases left between them. Per the germline V gene, CDR1 is ENHRY and CDR2 is SYGVKD. CDR3 sequence: CAISVTGDFQPQHF. CDR3 DNA: TGTGCCATCAGCGTTACGGGGGATTTTCAGCCCCAGCATTTT.

The chain is built from TRBV30 and TRBJ2-7; a weak D match, TRBD1 (5 bases). CDR3 size: 13 residues. CDR1 is GTSNPN, CDR2 SVGIG, per germline (reference sequence). The germline V and J ends were trimmed by 3 bases and 0 bases, with 9 bases remaining between them. The chain's CDR3 is CAWRNRISYEQYF. CDR3 in DNA: TGTGCCTGGAGGAACAGGATCTCCTACGAGCAGTACTTC.

The chain combines TRBV19 with TRBJ2-7; weak D call: TRBD1 (6 bases). The CDR3 sequence is 16 residues long. V lost 3 bases and J lost 0, with 15 bases in between. Germline-derived CDR1 and CDR2 are LNHDA and SQIVND (reference sequence). CDR3 nucleotide sequence: TGTGCCAGTAGTATGTCCCCCACAGGGCACTCCTACGAGCAGTACTTC. Translating it yields CASSMSPTGHSYEQYF.

The rearrangement links TRBV24-1 to TRBJ1-1; TRBD1 is a possible D gene (6 bases). This CDR3 is built from 14 residues. With 6 bases removed from V and 7 bases from J, the gap between germline ends came to 17 bases. Looked up from germline, CDR1 is KGHDR and CDR2 is SFDVKD. Here the CDR3 DNA reads TGTGCCACCAGTTTGACCGGGACAACGGTTGAAGCTTTCTTT. It is translated as CATSLTGTTVEAFF.

This clone has a single count. This chain uses TRBV6-5 with TRBJ1-2; weak D call: TRBD1 (5 bases). The CDR3 is made up of 14 amino acids. Germline V gene sequence: CDR1 MNHEY, CDR2 SVGAGI. The V end was cut by 7 bases, the J end by 1 base, with 13 bases between. The CDR3 loop reads CASMGPTDNYGYTF. The CDR3 nucleotides read TGTGCCAGCATGGGGCCCACCGATAACTATGGCTACACCTTC.

Comments on this clone: Other DNA sequences in this sample translate to the same CDR3. The rearrangement joins TRBV28 to TRBJ1-5; D is undetermined. Trimming shortened V by 2 bases and J by 4 bases, and 9 bases separated the two germline ends. The CDR3 spans 14 residues. Per the germline V gene, CDR1 is MDHEN and CDR2 is SYDVKM. The chain's CDR3 is CASSLDPGNQPQHF. DNA of the CDR3: TGTGCCAGCAGTTTAGACCCGGGGAATCAGCCCCAGCATTTT.

In regard to this clone: The identical CDR3 is also encoded by other nucleotide sequences in the sample. The chain joins TRBV19 to TRBJ1-5; 11 bases match TRBD1. Germline values: CDR1 LNHDA, CDR2 SQIVND (reference sequence). With 5 bases clipped from V and 4 bases from J, the junction kept 1 base outside the gene matches. The CDR3 totals 14 residues. Here the CDR3 reads CASSGTGGNQPQHF. Written as DNA, the CDR3 is TGTGCCAGTAGTGGGACAGGGGGAAATCAGCCCCAGCATTTT.

The chain is built from TRBV7-9 and TRBJ2-5, with D possibly TRBD2 on 6 matching bases. Germline V gene lookup returns CDR1 SEHNR and CDR2 FQNEAQ (reference sequence). Trimming removed 5 bases at V and 5 bases at J, with 18 bases between. The CDR3 length is 15 residues. The CDR3 region has the DNA TGTGCCAGCAGCCCTCTGGGGACGGGGGACGAGACCCAGTACTTC. Its protein is CASSPLGTGDETQYF.

The J gene is TRBJ2-3, the V gene TRBV30; D unclear. From germline, CDR1 is GTSNPN and CDR2 SVGIG (reference sequence). CDR3 length equals 16 residues. Trimming pared 3 bases from V and 2 bases from J, leaving 18 bases between. CDR3 sequence (DNA): TGTGCCTGGAGGAGTGTGTTTCCCACCGTCACAGATACGCAGTATTTT. Residues: CAWRSVFPTVTDTQYF.

The chain couples TRBV19 to TRBJ2-1; 9 bases are shared with TRBD1. Germline loops: CDR1 LNHDA, CDR2 SQIVND (reference sequence). The CDR3 covers 15 residues. V gave up 7 bases and J gave up 6 bases; unmatched junction bases: 10. The CDR3 DNA is TGTGCCAGTACTTCTACAGGGGGCGTCGGCAATGAGCAGTTCTTC. As protein: CASTSTGGVGNEQFF.

This chain connects TRBV7-2 to TRBJ1-1; TRBD1 matches 7 bases. The V gene's germline CDR1 is SGHTA and CDR2 FQGNSA. CDR3 length: 16 amino acids. V lost 4 bases, J lost 0 bases, and 8 bases stayed unmatched. The chain's CDR3 is CASSSTGTELNTEAFF. The DNA of the CDR3 is TGTGCCAGCAGCTCGACCGGGACAGAGCTGAACACTGAAGCTTTCTTT.

The V gene is TRBV7-2, the J gene TRBJ2-7, with D possibly matching TRBD2 (5 bases). The length of the CDR3 is 14 residues. Germline CDR1 reads SGHTA; CDR2 reads FQGNSA. V was shortened by 5 bases and J by 1 base, with 12 bases between the two germline ends. The CDR3 DNA reads TGTGCCAGCAGCCTAACCAGGACTTCCTACGAGCAGTACTTC. Its translation is CASSLTRTSYEQYF. Supplemented by reference TRBV7-2 and TRBJ2-7, the full variable domain reads GAGVSQSPSNKVTEKGKDVELRCDPISGHTALYWYRQSLGQGLEFLIYFQGNSAPDKSGLPSDRFSAERTGGSVSTLTIQRTQQEDSAVYLCASSLTRTSYEQYFGPGTRLTVT.

V and J are TRBV5-1 and TRBJ2-6; maybe TRBD1 (6 bases). Deletions cut 0 bases from V and 0 bases from J, with 16 bases between. This CDR3 has 19 residues. Germline V CDR1 and CDR2: SGHRS, YFSETQ. This CDR3 reads CASSLGPAGASSGANVLTF. The CDR3 nucleotides are TGCGCCAGCAGCTTGGGGCCGGCAGGGGCCAGCTCTGGGGCCAACGTCCTGACTTTC.

The rearrangement uses TRBV9 and TRBJ1-1, with 9 bases lining up with TRBD1. The CDR3 sequence is 17 residues long. Germline V gives CDR1 SGDLS, CDR2 YYNGEE. V was clipped by 3 bases and J by 0 bases; unmatched bases: 9. Here the CDR3 reads CASSDAAGTGLNTEAFF. In DNA, the CDR3 is TGTGCCAGCAGCGATGCCGCCGGGACAGGGTTGAACACTGAAGCTTTCTTT.

Regarding this clone: A much larger clone lies a single base off, so this may be a read error. In the same sample, other DNA sequences code for this CDR3. The chain links TRBV2 to TRBJ1-2; TRBD1 aligns across 12 bases. J gave up 8 bases and V 5 bases, and 6 bases lay outside the gene matches. This CDR3 has 14 amino acids. Germline values: CDR1 SNHLY, CDR2 FYNNEI. The CDR3 nucleotides read TGTGCCAGCAGTCGGGGACAGGGGGCGGGGGGCTACACCTTC. It specifies CASSRGQGAGGYTF.

The chain is built from TRBV6-5 and TRBJ1-1; TRBD1 agrees at 10 bases. This CDR3 has 16 residues. Germline values: CDR1 MNHEY, CDR2 SVGAGI. J lost 1 base, V lost 4 bases, and 6 bases had no gene match. The DNA of the CDR3 is TGTGCCAGCAGTTTCGGGACAGGGGTTAGGAACACTGAAGCTTTCTTT. It codes for CASSFGTGVRNTEAFF.

V gene TRBV15 combines with J gene TRBJ2-7; 11 bases map to TRBD1. The J segment lost 2 bases and the V segment lost 3 bases, leaving 0 bases of the junction unmatched. The germline V gene has CDR1 LNHNV and CDR2 YYDKDF (reference sequence). This CDR3 comprises 14 residues. In DNA form, the CDR3 reads TGTGCCACCAGCAGGGACAGGGGGCCCTACGAGCAGTACTTC. The encoded protein is CATSRDRGPYEQYF.

The rearrangement links TRBV9 to TRBJ1-2, with no clear D. CDR1 is SGDLS and CDR2 is YYNGEE in the germline V gene. The CDR3 is made up of 13 amino acids. V lost 4 bases and J 7 bases, leaving 14 bases between the germline ends. The CDR3 coding sequence is TGTGCCAGCAGCCCAGCGGAGGACGGTGGCTACACCTTC. This encodes CASSPAEDGGYTF.

This rearrangement joins TRBV27 to TRBJ1-2; 9 bases map to TRBD1. This CDR3 comprises 17 residues. After removal of 4 bases from V and 1 base from J, the junction contained 10 bases not matched to a gene. CDR1 MNHEY and CDR2 SMNVEV come from the germline V gene (reference sequence). DNA for the CDR3: TGTGCCAGCAGTTACTCTCGGACAGGGGCCTTTAACTATGGCTACACCTTC. Its translation: CASSYSRTGAFNYGYTF.

The genes are TRBV2 and TRBJ2-6; D is unclear. In germline, CDR1 is SNHLY, CDR2 FYNNEI. The V end was cut by 1 base, the J end by 0 bases, with 4 bases between. This CDR3 contains 15 residues. The CDR3 protein is CASSEELSGANVLTF. The CDR3 nucleotides are TGTGCCAGCAGTGAAGAGCTCTCTGGGGCCAACGTCCTGACTTTC. The whole variable domain, remainder taken from reference TRBV2 and TRBJ2-6, is EPEVTQTPSHQVTQMGQEVILRCVPISNHLYFYWYRQILGQKVEFLVSFYNNEISEKSEIFDDQFSVERPDGSNFTLKIRSTKLEDSAMYFCASSEELSGANVLTFGAGSRLTVL.

V gene TRBV19 combines with J gene TRBJ2-7, with D unresolved. This CDR3 is 16 amino acids long. The V end was cut by 6 bases, the J end by 1 base, with 19 bases between. Germline CDR1 LNHDA, CDR2 SQIVND (reference sequence). The CDR3 is CASSKAAYSASYEQYF. Here the CDR3 DNA reads TGTGCCAGTAGCAAAGCCGCGTACAGTGCTTCCTACGAGCAGTACTTC.

This clone was found once. This rearrangement joins TRBV27 to TRBJ2-2; 12 bases are a match to TRBD2. The CDR3 is 19 amino acids. Unmatched junction bases numbered 10, after V lost 5 bases and J lost 0 bases. Germline V CDR1 and CDR2: MNHEY, SMNVEV (reference sequence). CDR3 nucleotides: TGTGCCAGCAGTAACCTTCGGACTAGCGGGATTGCGAACACCGGGGAGCTGTTTTTT. Encoded protein: CASSNLRTSGIANTGELFF.

The V call is TRBV6-6, the J call TRBJ2-5, with 10 bases fitting TRBD1. This CDR3 is 15 amino acids long. Germline lookup yields CDR1 MNHNY and CDR2 SVGAGI (reference sequence). With 2 bases clipped from V and 4 bases from J, the junction kept 4 bases outside the gene matches. This CDR3 reads CASSYGTGVGETQYF. The CDR3 nucleotides are TGTGCCAGCAGTTACGGGACAGGGGTAGGAGAGACCCAGTACTTC.

The chain is built from TRBV7-3 and TRBJ2-3, with 7 nucleotides matching TRBD1. The CDR3 is made up of 14 amino acids. V dropped 5 bases and J dropped 1; count of bases not matched to a gene: 3. Per germline, CDR1 SGHTA and CDR2 FQGTGA. CDR3 in DNA: TGTGCCAGCAGCCCAGGGGGAGGCACAGATACGCAGTATTTT. It codes for CASSPGGGTDTQYF.

The genes are TRBV7-2 and TRBJ1-2; 7 positions agree with TRBD1. CDR1 SGHTA and CDR2 FQGNSA come from the germline V gene. This CDR3 has 16 amino acids. V shed 4 bases and J 4 bases; nucleotides not matched to a gene: 12. The CDR3 DNA is TGTGCCAGCAGCTCCCAGCCAGGGGGTAGAGCCTATGGCTACACCTTC. Translating it yields CASSSQPGGRAYGYTF. The variable domain in full, completed from reference TRBV7-2 and TRBJ1-2, reads GAGVSQSPSNKVTEKGKDVELRCDPISGHTALYWYRQSLGQGLEFLIYFQGNSAPDKSGLPSDRFSAERTGGSVSTLTIQRTQQEDSAVYLCASSSQPGGRAYGYTFGSGTRLTVV.